What follows describes a single T cell receptor (beta chain). Here immunoSEQ multiplex PCR was the method, and the copy in TCRdb shows in-frame clones only, minus some. The sample includes some 110,000 clones, 75% to 90% of them seen just once. This sample is part of a study of blood T cell repertoires in COVID-19. Background on the study: PBMCs, B-cell-depleted T cells, or T cells provided the cDNA or gDNA that made up the material.

The germline gives CDR1 SGHKS, CDR2 YYEKEE (reference sequence). CDR3 length: 14 residues. Trimming left V 4 bases short and J 5 bases short, with 13 bases between. The receptor comes from a woman in her 70s with acute or convalescent COVID-19. V usage is TRBV5-5 and J usage is TRBJ1-5, with TRBD1 as a possible D gene (5 bases). Sequencing used peripheral blood. Here the CDR3 reads CASSTEGRDQPQHF. The CDR3 DNA sequence: TGTGCCAGCAGCACCGAGGGGAGGGATCAGCCCCAGCATTTT.